This T cell receptor beta chain is from a study of blood T cell repertoires in COVID-19. Whole-study context: The United States, Italy and Spain supplied acute and convalescent COVID-19 samples. Sources were T cells, B-cell-depleted T cells, or PBMCs; the material itself was cDNA or gDNA.

The CDR3 sequence is 12 residues long. Germline assignment: CDR1 MNHNS and CDR2 SASEGT. The V gene lost 3 bases and the J gene lost 7 bases, with 9 bases spanning the gap. In the authors' workflow: Quantification of nucleated cells was approximated via reference gene primer amplification. Assay used: immunoSEQ multiplex PCR; TCRdb lists only in-frame clones, some missing. V and J calls plus clone size are reproduced from that table; the DNA served to infer D and trimming. Counted here are roughly 290,000 clones, about 89% occurring once; the ten biggest clones make up roughly 7.1%. This clone was observed a single time.

The TCR originated in a woman in her fifties or sixties who had recovered from COVID-19. Sequenced: peripheral blood. The rearrangement joins TRBV6-1 to TRBJ1-2; D may be TRBD1 (5 bases). In DNA, the CDR3 is TGTGCCAGCAGTGATCACAGGCCTGGCTACACCTTC. Translation: CASSDHRPGYTF.